The 10 T cell receptor beta chains below all came from one sample that was sequenced in a study of blood T cell repertoires in COVID-19. The assay was immunoSEQ multiplex PCR, and TCRdb's table has in-frame clones only and misses some. The data show about 310,000 clones, about nine tenths seen once. Sequenced: PBMCs or T cells enriched from blood (not recorded which). The receptors were sampled from a woman between 18 and 29 years old who had recovered from COVID-19.

A few counts support this clone. The chain is built from TRBV12-3 or TRBV12-4 and TRBJ1-2; tentative D call: TRBD1 (6 bases). Trimming cost V 8 bases and J 4 bases, with 11 bases left between them. The CDR3 contains 12 residues. Here the CDR3 reads CASYGGVYGYTF. CDR3 bases: TGTGCCAGCTATGGGGGCGTCTATGGCTACACCTTC.

The V call is TRBV5-6, the J call TRBJ1-2, with D perhaps matching TRBD1 (5 bases). Germline V gene data show CDR1 as SGHDT and CDR2 as YYEEEE. This CDR3 is 12 amino acids long. The ends were cut back, 7 bases at V and 5 bases at J, with 12 bases in the middle. This chain's CDR3 is CASGAGWYGYTF. The CDR3, as DNA: TGTGCCAGCGGGGCGGGATGGTATGGCTACACCTTC.

The rearrangement uses TRBV12-3 or TRBV12-4 and TRBJ1-1; TRBD1 is a possible D gene (6 bases). The ends were cut back, 6 bases at V and 14 bases at J, with 22 bases in the middle. The CDR3 is made up of 13 amino acids. Here the CDR3 reads CASRFEQGFLCFF. The CDR3 DNA follows: TGTGCCAGCAGATTCGAACAGGGTTTCCTCTGCTTCTTT.

The chain combines TRBV28 with TRBJ2-7; 9 bases align to TRBD1. The V segment lost 8 bases and the J segment 3 bases; nucleotides outside the gene matches: 11. In germline, CDR1 is MDHEN, CDR2 SYDVKM. This CDR3 has 15 residues. In DNA, the CDR3 is TGTGCCAGCCACGAGGGGGGACAGGGTATCTACGAGCAGTACTTC. Protein sequence: CASHEGGQGIYEQYF.

The chain recombines TRBV11-2 with TRBJ2-3; the D gene is possibly TRBD1 (5 bases). The CDR3 length is 16 residues. Deletions cut 5 bases from V and 1 base from J, with 16 bases between. Germline CDR1 and CDR2: SGHAT and FQNNGV. The CDR3 loop reads CASSNRQPRRTDTQYF. The CDR3 DNA follows: TGTGCCAGCAGCAATCGACAGCCCCGGCGCACAGATACGCAGTATTTT. The entire variable domain, with the rest obtained from reference TRBV11-2 and TRBJ2-3, is as follows: EAGVAQSPRYKIIEKRQSVAFWCNPISGHATLYWYQQILGQGPKLLIQFQNNGVVDDSQLPKDRFSAERLKGVDSTLKIQPAKLEDSAVYLCASSNRQPRRTDTQYFGPGTRLTVL.

The chain couples TRBV2 to TRBJ1-4; 10 bases are shared with TRBD1. The CDR3 is made up of 14 amino acids. Looked up from germline, CDR1 is SNHLY and CDR2 is FYNNEI. J lost 7 bases, V lost 4 bases, and 3 bases had no gene match. CDR3 loop: CASSGQGAGEKLFF. For the CDR3, the DNA is TGTGCCAGCAGTGGACAGGGGGCGGGTGAAAAACTGTTTTTT.

The chain couples TRBV11-2 to TRBJ2-7; D is perhaps TRBD1 (5 bases). The CDR3 contains 13 residues. The V gene lost 5 bases and the J gene lost 1 base, with 9 bases spanning the gap. CDR1 and CDR2 from the germline V gene are SGHAT and FQNNGV. The CDR3 is CASSVDSSYEQYF. As DNA, the CDR3 is TGTGCCAGCAGCGTTGACAGTTCCTACGAGCAGTACTTC.

The chain joins TRBV15 to TRBJ2-2, with D possibly matching TRBD1 (5 bases). This CDR3 is built from 14 residues. CDR1 is LNHNV, CDR2 YYDKDF, per germline (reference sequence). Deletions cut 3 bases from V and 6 bases from J, with 11 bases between. The CDR3 nucleotides read TGTGCCACCAGCAGGACTGACAGCCCCGGGGAGCTGTTTTTT. Translation gives CATSRTDSPGELFF.

V and J are TRBV29-1 and TRBJ2-7, with TRBD2 matching 10 bases. Per the germline V gene, CDR1 is SQVTM and CDR2 is ANQGSEA. V shed 6 bases and J 0 bases; nucleotides not matched to a gene: 2. The CDR3 loop spans 13 amino acids. CDR3 DNA sequence: TGCAGCGTCGGGACTAGCGCCTCCTACGAGCAGTACTTC. As protein: CSVGTSASYEQYF.

This clone was detected only once. This chain uses TRBV27 with TRBJ1-1; 10 nucleotides match TRBD1. The germline V gene encodes CDR1 MNHEY and CDR2 SMNVEV (reference sequence). The CDR3 consists of 13 residues. With 6 bases clipped from V and 4 bases from J, the junction kept 2 bases outside the gene matches. The CDR3 protein is CASRTGGLTEAFF. The CDR3 coding sequence is TGTGCCAGCAGGACAGGGGGCCTCACTGAAGCTTTCTTT.